The 20 T cell receptor beta chains in this list originate from one sample, sequenced in a study of cytomegalovirus exposure and HLA in healthy donors. This PCR relied on a set of 60 Vbeta primers and 13 Jbeta primers. Sequencing used immunoSEQ multiplex PCR; TCRdb keeps in-frame clones, though not all of them. The listing records over 100,000 clones. Sequencing used PBMCs. Every receptor here comes from a woman between 40 and 50 years old in good health and CMV-seropositive.

The chain combines TRBV7-2 with TRBJ2-5, with D perhaps matching TRBD2 (6 bases). Looked up from germline, CDR1 is SGHTA and CDR2 is FQGNSA. Trimming took 1 base from V and 9 from J, leaving 6 bases between them. This CDR3 has 11 amino acids. The CDR3 reads CASSLGGAQYF. The CDR3 DNA is TGTGCCAGCAGCTTAGGGGGGGCCCAGTACTTC.

The rearrangement joins TRBV19 to TRBJ2-1; 8 bases match TRBD1. The ends lost 7 bases at V and 3 bases at J; junction bases unmatched: 8. The CDR3 contains 15 residues. Germline lookup yields CDR1 LNHDA and CDR2 SQIVND (reference sequence). CDR3 DNA: TGTGCCAGTAAGTCGGCAGGGGGCTTCTACAATGAGCAGTTCTTC. This gives the protein CASKSAGGFYNEQFF.

The chain has TRBV19 and TRBJ1-1, with no clear D. Germline CDR1 and CDR2: LNHDA and SQIVND (reference sequence). The V end lost 5 bases, the J end lost 0 bases, and 13 bases lay between the germline ends. The length of the CDR3 is 15 residues. The CDR3 DNA reads TGTGCCAGTAGTTTGATGAGAATTATGAACACTGAAGCTTTCTTT. Translated: CASSLMRIMNTEAFF.

The chain links TRBV19 to TRBJ2-2, with 10 bases fitting TRBD2. V dropped 5 bases and J dropped 0; count of bases not matched to a gene: 6. Per germline, CDR1 LNHDA and CDR2 SQIVND (reference sequence). The CDR3 length is 17 residues. The DNA of the CDR3 is TGTGCCAGTAGTTCCCCTGGACTAGCGGCGAACACCGGGGAGCTGTTTTTT. This gives the protein CASSSPGLAANTGELFF.

The chain joins TRBV5-1 to TRBJ2-5, with a weak D call TRBD1 (5 bases). CDR1 is SGHRS and CDR2 is YFSETQ in the germline V gene. The CDR3 is made up of 15 amino acids. V dropped 3 bases and J dropped 2 bases, with 14 bases sitting between them. The CDR3 nucleotides read TGCGCCAGCAGCTCCGGTCGGTCAGGGCAAGAGACCCAGTACTTC. Translation: CASSSGRSGQETQYF.

This sequence joins TRBV7-2 and TRBJ2-7; maybe TRBD2 (6 bases). In germline, CDR1 is SGHTA, CDR2 FQGNSA. This CDR3 has 16 amino acids. The germline V and J ends were trimmed by 4 bases and 0 bases, with 16 bases remaining between them. This CDR3 is CASSYRTGGNSYEQYF. In nucleotides, the CDR3 is TGTGCCAGCAGCTACCGGACTGGGGGGAACTCCTACGAGCAGTACTTC.

V gene TRBV28 combines with J gene TRBJ1-2; 8 bases are a match to TRBD1. The ends lost 6 bases at V and 7 bases at J; junction bases unmatched: 19. CDR3 length: 17 residues. Germline V CDR1 and CDR2: MDHEN, SYDVKM. CDR3 in amino acids: CASRDLPGQASVRGYTF. The CDR3 bases are TGTGCCAGCAGAGATCTCCCGGGACAGGCATCGGTTCGTGGCTACACCTTC.

Worth noting for this clone: Germline and junction disagree at one end, which may indicate a read error. The chain is built from TRBV7-7 and TRBJ1-1; D is undetermined. The CDR3 totals 13 residues. Per germline, CDR1 SSHAT and CDR2 FNYEAQ (reference sequence). CDR3 loop: CASSLAGNTEAFF. The CDR3 coding sequence is TGTGCTAGCAGCTTGGCAGGGAACACTGAAGCTTTCTTT.

The chain is built from TRBV6-1 and TRBJ2-5, with D perhaps TRBD2 (6 bases). Germline CDR1 reads MNHNS; CDR2 reads SASEGT. The CDR3 totals 14 residues. Trimming took 4 bases from V and 11 from J, leaving 20 bases between them. CDR3 sequence (DNA): TGTGCCAGCAGTGGTACAGGCCTCCATCGGGAGCAGTACTTC. Translated: CASSGTGLHREQYF.

J is TRBJ2-1 and V is TRBV15, with 10 bases matching TRBD1. CDR1 is LNHNV, CDR2 YYDKDF, per germline (reference sequence). This CDR3 comprises 15 residues. Trimming removed 5 bases from V and 4 bases from J; junction bases left unmatched: 5. The CDR3 here is CATSGTGAGYNEQFF. The CDR3 region has the DNA TGTGCCACCAGCGGGACAGGGGCAGGGTACAATGAGCAGTTCTTC.

V usage is TRBV2 and J usage is TRBJ2-1; 7 nucleotides agree with TRBD2. The CDR3 covers 14 residues. The V segment lost 2 bases and the J segment 3 bases; nucleotides outside the gene matches: 1. Germline V gives CDR1 SNHLY, CDR2 FYNNEI. The DNA for the CDR3 is TGTGCCAGCAGTGAACTAGCGGACTACAATGAGCAGTTCTTC. Residues: CASSELADYNEQFF. The whole variable domain, filled in from reference TRBV2 and TRBJ2-1, reads EPEVTQTPSHQVTQMGQEVILRCVPISNHLYFYWYRQILGQKVEFLVSFYNNEISEKSEIFDDQFSVERPDGSNFTLKIRSTKLEDSAMYFCASSELADYNEQFFGPGTRLTVL.

V gene TRBV10-2 combines with J gene TRBJ1-2; 8 positions match TRBD1. The junction had 6 bases not matched to a gene; V was cut back by 10 bases and J by 8 bases. The CDR3 is 11 amino acids. Germline V CDR1 and CDR2: WSHSY, SAAADI. CDR3 coding DNA: TGCGCCACCAAACAGGGGGAAGGCTACACCTTC. Protein sequence: CATKQGEGYTF.

The gene calls are TRBV18 and TRBJ2-1; no clear D gene. The CDR3 is 15 residues long. Trimming pared 3 bases from V and 3 bases from J, leaving 12 bases between. From germline, CDR1 is KGHSH and CDR2 LQKENI. The CDR3 nucleotides read TGTGCCAGCTCACCCCCAGCAGGCCTCTACAATGAGCAGTTCTTC. It encodes CASSPPAGLYNEQFF.

The chain recombines TRBV6-6 with TRBJ1-5; a weak D match, TRBD1 (6 bases). CDR1 and CDR2 from the germline V gene are MNHNY and SVGAGI (reference sequence). V shed 9 bases and J shed 8 bases, with 14 bases lying between them. The CDR3 loop spans 12 amino acids. As DNA, the CDR3 is TGTGCCAGTTGCCAGGGGAGGGAGCCCCAGCATTTT. This gives the protein CASCQGREPQHF.

This chain links TRBV5-1 with TRBJ2-2, with 7 bases that match TRBD1. The CDR3 sequence is 15 residues long. Germline loops: CDR1 SGHRS, CDR2 YFSETQ. Trimming removed 0 bases from V and 7 bases from J; junction bases left unmatched: 6. The CDR3 region has the DNA TGCGCCAGCAGCTTGGACAGGGGAATCGGCGGGGAGCTGTTTTTT. Encoded protein: CASSLDRGIGGELFF.

The chain has TRBV5-1 and TRBJ1-3; maybe TRBD1 (6 bases). Germline lookup yields CDR1 SGHRS and CDR2 YFSETQ. V lost 5 bases, J lost 0 bases, and 18 bases lay in between. This CDR3 spans 17 amino acids. The CDR3 DNA sequence: TGCGCCAGCAGACCTCAAATACAGGGTTTCTCTGGAAACACCATATATTTT. Protein product: CASRPQIQGFSGNTIYF. Supplemented by reference TRBV5-1 and TRBJ1-3, the full variable domain reads KAGVTQTPRYLIKTRGQQVTLSCSPISGHRSVSWYQQTPGQGLQFLFEYFSETQRNKGNFPGRFSGRQFSNSRSEMNVSTLELGDSALYLCASRPQIQGFSGNTIYFGEGSWLTVV.

The chain has TRBV5-5 and TRBJ2-1; 8 bases line up with TRBD2. The CDR3 spans 11 residues. CDR1 and CDR2 from the germline V gene are SGHKS and YYEKEE (reference sequence). Germline trimming cut 7 bases from V and 13 bases from J; bases unmatched to any gene: 7. The CDR3 nucleotides are TGTGCCAGCCGCCGCGGACTAGCCCAGTTCTTC. It yields the protein CASRRGLAQFF.

The chain has TRBV18 and TRBJ1-1; the match to TRBD1 covers 7 bases. CDR3 size: 13 residues. CDR1 and CDR2 from the germline V gene are KGHSH and LQKENI. Trimming removed 4 bases from V and 6 bases from J; junction bases left unmatched: 5. The DNA for the CDR3 is TGTGCCAGCTCACAAACAGGGGCGTCTGAAGCTTTCTTT. Encoded protein: CASSQTGASEAFF.

The chain combines TRBV29-1 with TRBJ2-5; 10 bases are shared with TRBD2. The CDR3 is 14 residues long. The germline gives CDR1 SQVTM, CDR2 ANQGSEA. Trimming took 4 bases from V and 5 from J; bases not matched to a gene: 7. CDR3 in DNA: TGCAGCGTTGTGGGGCTAGCGGGAGTCGAGACCCAGTACTTC. Its protein is CSVVGLAGVETQYF.

V usage is TRBV5-4 and J usage is TRBJ2-7; D possibly corresponds to TRBD2 (8 bases). Germline V lookup: CDR1 SGHNT, CDR2 YYREEE (reference sequence). The ends were cut back, 6 bases at V and 0 bases at J, with 22 bases in the middle. CDR3 length: 17 amino acids. The CDR3 DNA follows: TGTGCCAGCACCCCGAGCGGGAGAGGGGGCCCCTCCTACGAGCAGTACTTC. Protein product: CASTPSGRGGPSYEQYF.